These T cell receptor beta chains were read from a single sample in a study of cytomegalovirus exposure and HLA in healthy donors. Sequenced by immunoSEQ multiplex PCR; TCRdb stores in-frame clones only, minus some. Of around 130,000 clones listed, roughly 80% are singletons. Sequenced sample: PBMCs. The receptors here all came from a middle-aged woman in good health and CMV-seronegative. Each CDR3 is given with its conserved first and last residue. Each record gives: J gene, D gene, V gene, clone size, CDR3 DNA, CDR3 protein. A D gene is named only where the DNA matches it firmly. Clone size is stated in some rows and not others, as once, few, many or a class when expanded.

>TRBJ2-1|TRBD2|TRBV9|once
TGTGCCAGCAGCGATGGGACTAGCGGGGGTCGTGAGCAGTTCTTC
CASSDGTSGGREQFF
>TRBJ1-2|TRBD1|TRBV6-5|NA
TGTGCCAGCAGTTATGTGGAGGGGGCCTACTATGGCTACACCTTC
CASSYVEGAYYGYTF
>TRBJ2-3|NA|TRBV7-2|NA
TGTGCCAGCAGCTTCCCTCCAGATACGCAGTATTTT
CASSFPPDTQYF
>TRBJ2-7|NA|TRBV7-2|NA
TGTGCCACCCGAGGCCAGGGGACATACGAGCAGTACTTC
CATRGQGTYEQYF
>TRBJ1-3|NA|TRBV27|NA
TGTGCCAGCAGTAAAGGCCCGGGGGGAGTCTCTGGAAACACCATATATTTT
CASSKGPGGVSGNTIYF
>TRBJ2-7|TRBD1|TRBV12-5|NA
TGTGCTAGTGGTTTCGGAACCACCGGGACAGGAACCTACGAGCAGTACTTC
CASGFGTTGTGTYEQYF
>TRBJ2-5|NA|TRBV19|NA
TGTGCCAGTAGTATCGCAGGAGGGACCCAGTACTTC
CASSIAGGTQYF
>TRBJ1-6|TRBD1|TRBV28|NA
TGTGCCAGCAGTTCGGGACAGTCGAATTCACCCCTCCACTTT
CASSSGQSNSPLHF
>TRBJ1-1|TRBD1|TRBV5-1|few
TGCGCCAGCAGTCGACAGGGAGAGAACACTGAAGCTTTCTTT
CASSRQGENTEAFF
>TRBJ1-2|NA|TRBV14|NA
TGTGCCAGCAGCCAAGCCCCCGGTTATGGCTACACCTTC
CASSQAPGYGYTF
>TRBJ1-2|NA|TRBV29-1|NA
TGCAGCCCGGTGGGAGAATACTACCCAAACTATGGCTACACCTTC
CSPVGEYYPNYGYTF
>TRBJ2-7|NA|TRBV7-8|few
TGTGCCAGCAGCAGATACCGGGACTTACACTACGAGCAGTACTTC
CASSRYRDLHYEQYF
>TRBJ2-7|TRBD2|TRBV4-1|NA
TGCGCCAGCAGCGCCCCCGGGACTAGCGTTACCTACGAGCAGTACTTC
CASSAPGTSVTYEQYF
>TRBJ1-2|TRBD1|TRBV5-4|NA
TGTGCCAGCAGCGTCGGACAGGGCCCGTATGGCTACACCTTC
CASSVGQGPYGYTF
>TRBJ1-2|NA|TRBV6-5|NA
TGTGCCAGCAGTCCCCGGCGGCCTAACTATGGCTACACCTTC
CASSPRRPNYGYTF
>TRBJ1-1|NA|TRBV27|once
TGTGCCAGCAGTTTTACAGGGACGGCTGAAGCTTTCTTT
CASSFTGTAEAFF
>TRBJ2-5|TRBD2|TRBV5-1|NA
TGCGCCAGCAGCCCGGGACTAGCGGGAGGACCGCGAAAGACGGAGACCCAGTACTTC
CASSPGLAGGPRKTETQYF
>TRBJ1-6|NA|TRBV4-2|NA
TGTGCCAGCAGCCAAGGGGGGGGACAAGGGAATAATTCACCCCTCCACTTT
CASSQGGGQGNNSPLHF
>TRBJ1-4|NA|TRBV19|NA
TGTGCCAGTAGTATGCTACAGGGAGGGAATGAAAAACTGTTTTTT
CASSMLQGGNEKLFF
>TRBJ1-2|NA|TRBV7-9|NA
TGTGCCAGCAGCCCGACAGGAAAGTATGGCTACACCTTC
CASSPTGKYGYTF
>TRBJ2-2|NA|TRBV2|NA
TGTGCCAGCAGTGAAGCGCTGGGCTACCACACCGGGGAGCTGTTTTTT
CASSEALGYHTGELFF
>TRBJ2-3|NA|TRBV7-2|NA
TGTGCCAGCAGCTTAATTCGGGAGAAGGCAGATACGCAGTATTTT
CASSLIREKADTQYF
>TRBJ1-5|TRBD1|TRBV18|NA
TGTGCCAGCTCACCACCAGGGGGCGCCGGCAATCAGCCCCAGCATTTT
CASSPPGGAGNQPQHF
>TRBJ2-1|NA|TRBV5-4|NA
TGTGCCAGCAGTGGGGACATGAATGAGCAGTTCTTC
CASSGDMNEQFF
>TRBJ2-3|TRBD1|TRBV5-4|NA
TGTGCCAGCAGCTCAATTTCGGGACAGGGAGCAGATACGCAGTATTTT
CASSSISGQGADTQYF
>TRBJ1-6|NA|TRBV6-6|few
TGTGCCAGCAGTCAACCGGGATCCCGGGTTTCACCCCTCCACTTT
CASSQPGSRVSPLHF
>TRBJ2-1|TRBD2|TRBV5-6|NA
TGTGCCAGCAGCTTACCGGGGGGGTCCTACAATGAGCAGTTCTTC
CASSLPGGSYNEQFF
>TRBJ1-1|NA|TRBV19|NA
TGTGCCAGTAGTGGGGACACTATGAACACTGAAGCTTTCTTT
CASSGDTMNTEAFF
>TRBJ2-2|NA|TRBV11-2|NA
TGTGCCAGCAGCTTAAGGTTGAGGCAGGGGAGCGGGGAGCTGTTTTTT
CASSLRLRQGSGELFF
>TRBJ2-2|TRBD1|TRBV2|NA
TGTGCCAGCAGTCCGACAGGGTCGTTTACCGGGGAGCTGTTTTTT
CASSPTGSFTGELFF
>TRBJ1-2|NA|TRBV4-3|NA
TGCGCCAGCAGCCAAGTGGGGGACCTTCGGGGGTATGGCTACACCTTC
CASSQVGDLRGYGYTF
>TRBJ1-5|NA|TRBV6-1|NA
TGTGCCAGCAGTGCCCACCCGACAGGAAACAATCAGCCCCAGCATTTT
CASSAHPTGNNQPQHF
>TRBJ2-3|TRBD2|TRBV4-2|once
TGTGCCAGCAGCCAAGAGTACGGCGGGAGGGCCTCAGATACGCAGTATTTT
CASSQEYGGRASDTQYF
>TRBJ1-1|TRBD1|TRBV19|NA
TGTGCCAGTAGAAGGGGGACAGTGTCCACTGAAGCTTTCTTT
CASRRGTVSTEAFF
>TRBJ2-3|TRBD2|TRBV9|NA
TGTGCCAGCAGCGCCCGGGGTGAGGGAGGGCCCGCAGATACGCAGTATTTT
CASSARGEGGPADTQYF
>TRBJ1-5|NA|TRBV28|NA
TGTGCCAGCGAAGTCGGTGGCAATCAGCCCCAGCATTTT
CASEVGGNQPQHF
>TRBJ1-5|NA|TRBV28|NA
TGTGCCAGCAGTTACGACAGGACCGATCAGCCCCAGCATTTT
CASSYDRTDQPQHF